The rows below give T cell receptor beta chains drawn from one sample of a study of T cell clonotyping in hematopoietic cell transplantation. The repertoire was sequenced with immunoSEQ multiplex PCR; TCRdb's copy has only in-frame clones and lacks some. The sample shows some 29,000 clones, around 90% of them seen only once. Sequencing used PBMCs, obtained 100 days after allogeneic stem cell transplant. Receptors originate from a female patient aged 50-65 years who had an allogeneic stem cell transplant from a related donor, so the T cells may come from the graft donor. Some clones in this sample may be carry-over from other donors' samples. Each CDR3 is given with its conserved first and last residue. The D gene is left open where the match is weak. Clone size appears in some rows only: once, few, many, or a class for an expanded clone.

j_gene: TRBJ2-7; abundance: -; d_gene: -; v_gene: TRBV7-9; CDR3aa: CASSLAVGFSEQYF; CDR3nt: TGTGCCAGCAGCTTAGCGGTAGGTTTCTCCGAGCAGTACTTC
j_gene: TRBJ1-1; abundance: few; d_gene: TRBD1; v_gene: TRBV28; CDR3aa: CASSLEGARTEAFF; CDR3nt: TGTGCCAGCAGTTTAGAGGGGGCAAGAACTGAAGCTTTCTTT
j_gene: TRBJ1-1; abundance: -; d_gene: -; v_gene: TRBV27; CDR3aa: CASSLQPPLWNTEAFF; CDR3nt: TGTGCCAGCAGTTTGCAACCCCCCCTCTGGAACACTGAAGCTTTCTTT
j_gene: TRBJ2-5; abundance: -; d_gene: -; v_gene: TRBV30; CDR3aa: CAWSLQGFQETQYF; CDR3nt: TGTGCCTGGAGCTTACAGGGATTTCAAGAGACCCAGTACTTC
j_gene: TRBJ2-2; abundance: -; d_gene: -; v_gene: TRBV7-3; CDR3aa: CASSFTLETGELFF; CDR3nt: TGTGCCAGCAGCTTCACCCTAGAGACCGGGGAGCTGTTTTTT
j_gene: TRBJ1-2; abundance: -; d_gene: -; v_gene: TRBV5-8; CDR3aa: CASSFIAPNYGYTF; CDR3nt: TGTGCCAGCAGCTTCATCGCACCTAACTATGGCTACACCTTC
j_gene: TRBJ2-1; abundance: -; d_gene: -; v_gene: TRBV11-3; CDR3aa: CASSLRGEQFF; CDR3nt: TGTGCCAGCAGCTTACGCGGGGAGCAGTTCTTC
j_gene: TRBJ2-2; abundance: -; d_gene: TRBD1; v_gene: TRBV5-1; CDR3aa: CASSFDQSGTDTGELFF; CDR3nt: TGCGCCAGCAGCTTTGATCAGTCCGGGACAGACACCGGGGAGCTGTTTTTT
j_gene: TRBJ1-1; abundance: -; d_gene: -; v_gene: TRBV29-1; CDR3aa: CSVEEWRQGRTEAFF; CDR3nt: TGCAGCGTTGAAGAGTGGAGGCAGGGACGGACTGAAGCTTTCTTT
j_gene: TRBJ2-5; abundance: -; d_gene: -; v_gene: TRBV11-2; CDR3aa: CASSPGRETQYF; CDR3nt: TGTGCCAGCAGCCCTGGGAGAGAGACCCAGTACTTC
j_gene: TRBJ1-5; abundance: -; d_gene: -; v_gene: TRBV19; CDR3aa: CASSILGQPQHF; CDR3nt: TGTGCCAGTAGTATTTTGGGACAGCCCCAGCATTTT
j_gene: TRBJ1-5; abundance: -; d_gene: -; v_gene: TRBV5-6; CDR3aa: CARGGTWDYSNQPQHF; CDR3nt: TGTGCCAGGGGGGGGACGTGGGATTATAGCAATCAGCCCCAGCATTTT
j_gene: TRBJ2-3; abundance: -; d_gene: TRBD2; v_gene: TRBV5-4; CDR3aa: CASSYGTSGGASTDTQYF; CDR3nt: TGTGCCAGCAGCTACGGGACTAGCGGGGGGGCTAGCACAGATACGCAGTATTTT
j_gene: TRBJ1-4; abundance: once; d_gene: -; v_gene: TRBV19; CDR3aa: CASEEGRAANEKLFF; CDR3nt: TGTGCCAGTGAGGAGGGCCGAGCAGCTAATGAAAAACTGTTTTTT
j_gene: TRBJ1-2; abundance: -; d_gene: TRBD1; v_gene: TRBV7-8; CDR3aa: CASSLVWQGAGGYTF; CDR3nt: TGTGCCAGCAGCTTAGTGTGGCAGGGGGCGGGAGGCTACACCTTC
j_gene: TRBJ1-2; abundance: once; d_gene: -; v_gene: TRBV9; CDR3aa: CASSVEPNRENYGYTF; CDR3nt: TGTGCCAGCAGCGTAGAGCCGAACAGGGAGAATTATGGCTACACCTTC
j_gene: TRBJ1-6; abundance: once; d_gene: -; v_gene: TRBV4-2; CDR3aa: CASSPRGAYNSPLHF; CDR3nt: TGTGCCAGCAGCCCGAGAGGGGCCTATAATTCACCCCTCCACTTT
j_gene: TRBJ1-6; abundance: -; d_gene: -; v_gene: TRBV11-2; CDR3aa: CASSLGGGRLNSPLHF; CDR3nt: TGTGCCAGCAGCTTAGGGGGAGGACGTTTAAATTCACCCCTCCACTTT
j_gene: TRBJ1-1; abundance: -; d_gene: -; v_gene: TRBV14; CDR3aa: CASSQDLNTEAFF; CDR3nt: TGTGCCAGCAGCCAAGATTTGAACACTGAAGCTTTCTTT
j_gene: TRBJ2-5; abundance: -; d_gene: TRBD2; v_gene: TRBV30; CDR3aa: CAWSNRRGGGVETQYF; CDR3nt: TGTGCCTGGAGTAATCGGCGGGGGGGCGGCGTGGAGACCCAGTACTTC
j_gene: TRBJ2-2; abundance: -; d_gene: -; v_gene: TRBV11-1; CDR3aa: CASSLVVVQQEDTGELFF; CDR3nt: TGTGCCAGCAGCTTAGTCGTTGTACAGCAAGAGGACACCGGGGAGCTGTTTTTT
j_gene: TRBJ1-1; abundance: -; d_gene: -; v_gene: TRBV7-6; CDR3aa: CASSLSGGGNTEAFF; CDR3nt: TGTGCCAGCAGCTTATCGGGGGGCGGGAACACTGAAGCTTTCTTT
j_gene: TRBJ2-7; abundance: -; d_gene: -; v_gene: TRBV4-1; CDR3aa: CASSQGRAKGYEQYF; CDR3nt: TGCGCCAGCAGCCAAGGAAGGGCCAAAGGGTACGAGCAGTACTTC
j_gene: TRBJ2-7; abundance: -; d_gene: TRBD1; v_gene: TRBV27; CDR3aa: CASGTGPTYEQYF; CDR3nt: TGTGCCAGCGGGACAGGACCGACCTACGAGCAGTACTTC
j_gene: TRBJ2-3; abundance: -; d_gene: -; v_gene: TRBV5-5; CDR3aa: CASSWARSDRARQSTDTQYF; CDR3nt: TGTGCCAGCAGCTGGGCCCGGTCGGATCGGGCTAGACAAAGCACAGATACGCAGTATTTT
j_gene: TRBJ2-1; abundance: -; d_gene: -; v_gene: TRBV13; CDR3aa: CASSLKEGPSQFF; CDR3nt: TGTGCCAGCAGCTTGAAGGAGGGGCCCTCTCAGTTCTTC
j_gene: TRBJ1-1; abundance: -; d_gene: -; v_gene: TRBV7-9; CDR3aa: CASSLGVGTEAFF; CDR3nt: TGTGCCAGCAGCTTAGGAGTTGGCACTGAAGCTTTCTTT
j_gene: TRBJ1-5; abundance: -; d_gene: -; v_gene: TRBV6-1; CDR3aa: CASSGAREGSLYSNQPQHF; CDR3nt: TGTGCCAGCAGTGGGGCGAGGGAAGGGTCACTTTATAGCAATCAGCCCCAGCATTTT
j_gene: TRBJ1-6; abundance: -; d_gene: -; v_gene: TRBV4-1; CDR3aa: CASRRGEQGSPLHF; CDR3nt: TGCGCCAGCAGACGGGGGGAACAGGGTTCACCCCTCCACTTT
j_gene: TRBJ2-1; abundance: -; d_gene: -; v_gene: TRBV2; CDR3aa: CASELMDNEQFF; CDR3nt: TGTGCCAGCGAACTAATGGACAATGAGCAGTTCTTC
j_gene: TRBJ2-7; abundance: -; d_gene: -; v_gene: TRBV16; CDR3aa: CASSPQGTYEQYF; CDR3nt: TGTGCCAGCAGCCCCCAGGGGACCTACGAGCAGTACTTC
j_gene: TRBJ2-5; abundance: -; d_gene: TRBD2; v_gene: TRBV18; CDR3aa: CASSLYPGTRWGETQYF; CDR3nt: TGTGCCAGCTCACTCTACCCCGGGACTAGATGGGGGGAGACCCAGTACTTC
j_gene: TRBJ2-3; abundance: -; d_gene: -; v_gene: TRBV5-4; CDR3aa: CAIRREGGISDTQYF; CDR3nt: TGTGCCATTCGGCGGGAAGGGGGCATTTCAGATACGCAGTATTTT
j_gene: TRBJ2-6; abundance: -; d_gene: TRBD1; v_gene: TRBV7-2; CDR3aa: CASSLRDPGGSGANVLTF; CDR3nt: TGTGCCAGCAGCTTAAGGGACCCAGGGGGTTCTGGGGCCAACGTCCTGACTTTC
j_gene: TRBJ2-7; abundance: -; d_gene: -; v_gene: TRBV5-1; CDR3aa: CASSLRGTYEQYF; CDR3nt: TGCGCCAGCAGCTTAAGAGGAACCTACGAGCAGTACTTC
j_gene: TRBJ1-1; abundance: -; d_gene: -; v_gene: TRBV19; CDR3aa: CASALGGGTEAFF; CDR3nt: TGTGCCAGTGCCCTGGGGGGGGGCACTGAAGCTTTCTTT
j_gene: TRBJ2-5; abundance: -; d_gene: TRBD2; v_gene: TRBV6-5; CDR3aa: CASSRTSSQETQYF; CDR3nt: TGTGCCAGCAGTCGGACTAGTTCACAAGAGACCCAGTACTTC
j_gene: TRBJ1-1; abundance: -; d_gene: TRBD1; v_gene: TRBV2; CDR3aa: CASHGGTGNTEAFF; CDR3nt: TGTGCCAGCCACGGGGGGACAGGAAACACTGAAGCTTTCTTT
j_gene: TRBJ1-3; abundance: -; d_gene: TRBD1; v_gene: TRBV27; CDR3aa: CASSLSDRGNTIYF; CDR3nt: TGTGCCAGCAGTTTATCGGACAGGGGAAACACCATATATTTT
j_gene: TRBJ2-3; abundance: -; d_gene: TRBD2; v_gene: TRBV7-2; CDR3aa: CASSFGGGTDTQYF; CDR3nt: TGTGCCAGCAGCTTCGGGGGGGGGACAGATACGCAGTATTTT
j_gene: TRBJ2-1; abundance: -; d_gene: -; v_gene: TRBV7-3; CDR3aa: CASSRVGAAYNEQFF; CDR3nt: TGTGCCAGCAGTCGAGTGGGGGCCGCCTACAATGAGCAGTTCTTC
j_gene: TRBJ2-2; abundance: -; d_gene: -; v_gene: TRBV10-3; CDR3aa: CAISDVNTGELFF; CDR3nt: TGTGCCATCTCCGACGTCAACACCGGGGAGCTGTTTTTT
j_gene: TRBJ2-1; abundance: -; d_gene: -; v_gene: TRBV11-2; CDR3aa: CASSLQRDQYDIYEQFF; CDR3nt: TGTGCCAGCAGCTTACAACGGGATCAGTACGATATTTATGAGCAGTTCTTC
j_gene: TRBJ2-7; abundance: -; d_gene: -; v_gene: TRBV6-6; CDR3aa: CATLPERSYEQYF; CDR3nt: TGTGCCACCCTCCCTGAGCGCTCCTACGAGCAGTACTTC